The 10 T cell receptor beta chains below come from one sample, sequenced in a study of identical twins. MiXCR was run by TCRdb on the 5' RACE reads, yielding one entry per CDR3 protein. The sample includes approximately 190,000 distinct CDR3 sequences, approximately 15% seen only once; the top ten take 35% to 45%. These data also formed part of another study, on T cells expressing NK-cell markers.

The sample consisted of CD8+ T cells sorted from blood. These receptors came from a young woman in good health.

This clonotype came up a few times. The chain combines TRBV2 with TRBJ2-6, with D possibly being TRBD1 (5 bases). The CDR3 consists of 15 residues. Germline assignment: CDR1 SNHLY and CDR2 FYNNEI. The V end was cut by 2 bases, the J end by 2 bases, with 7 bases between. DNA of the CDR3: TGTGCCAGCAGTGAATCGACAGCTGGGGCCAACGTCCTGACTTTC. Translated: CASSESTAGANVLTF.

This clonotype has more than one count but fewer than ten. The V call is TRBV5-6, the J call TRBJ2-2, with D perhaps TRBD2 (5 bases). V gave up 4 bases and J gave up 4 bases, with 8 bases separating them. This CDR3 region has 13 residues. The germline CDR1 and CDR2 sequences are SGHDT and YYEEEE. DNA for the CDR3: TGTGCCAGCAGCGTGGACTTCACCGGGGAGCTGTTTTTT. Translating gives CASSVDFTGELFF.

This clonotype was seen a handful of times. This chain connects TRBV27 to TRBJ2-3, with 10 bases identical to TRBD1. CDR1 MNHEY and CDR2 SMNVEV come from the germline V gene (reference sequence). CDR3 length: 18 amino acids. The J segment lost 4 bases and the V segment lost 1 base, leaving 11 bases of the junction unmatched. This CDR3 is CASSLLYGTGAVADTQYF. CDR3 nucleotides: TGTGCCAGCAGTTTATTATACGGGACAGGGGCGGTCGCAGATACGCAGTATTTT.

The rearrangement joins TRBV12-3 or TRBV12-4 to TRBJ2-1; TRBD2 matches 12 bases. V was clipped by 7 bases and J by 2 bases; unmatched bases: 6. This CDR3 region has 16 residues. CDR3 amino acids: CASTTGLAGTYNEQFF. The CDR3 DNA reads TGTGCCAGCACCACGGGACTAGCGGGCACCTACAATGAGCAGTTCTTC.

V and J are TRBV29-1 and TRBJ2-7, with D perhaps matching TRBD1 (5 bases). Germline lookup yields CDR1 SQVTM and CDR2 ANQGSEA. The CDR3 sequence is 12 residues long. Trimming shortened V by 6 bases and J by 2 bases, and 11 bases separated the two germline ends. Here the CDR3 reads CSVKTATYEQYF. CDR3 in DNA: TGCAGCGTAAAGACAGCCACCTACGAGCAGTACTTC.

This chain connects TRBV5-1 to TRBJ2-7; D uncertain. Germline V gene data show CDR1 as SGHRS and CDR2 as YFSETQ. CDR3 length: 13 amino acids. Trimming left V 4 bases short and J 5 bases short, with 13 bases between. The CDR3 sequence: CASSLLGFHEQYF. CDR3 nucleotide sequence: TGCGCCAGCAGCCTTTTGGGTTTTCACGAGCAGTACTTC. The full variable domain, with the rest looked up from reference TRBV5-1 and TRBJ2-7, is KAGVTQTPRYLIKTRGQQVTLSCSPISGHRSVSWYQQTPGQGLQFLFEYFSETQRNKGNFPGRFSGRQFSNSRSEMNVSTLELGDSALYLCASSLLGFHEQYFGPGTRLTVT.

This clonotype was observed a few times. The J gene is TRBJ2-3, the V gene TRBV20-1; the match to TRBD2 covers 11 bases. Trimming at V came to 0 bases and at J to 7 bases, leaving 6 bases not matched to a gene. The CDR3 extends over 15 amino acids. Germline V CDR1 and CDR2: DFQATT, SNEGSKA (reference sequence). Written as DNA, the CDR3 is TGCAGTGCTAGAGAGGGGTCTAGCGGGAGGAATACGCAGTATTTT. It yields the protein CSAREGSSGRNTQYF.

This chain joins TRBV6-1 and TRBJ2-3; maybe TRBD2 (5 bases). This CDR3 has 15 amino acids. V was clipped by 8 bases and J by 2 bases, with 17 bases between them. CDR1 and CDR2 (germline): MNHNS, SASEGT. CDR3 loop: CASLRGYGDTDTQYF. CDR3 DNA: TGTGCCAGCCTCCGCGGGTACGGAGACACAGATACGCAGTATTTT.

The chain recombines TRBV10-3 with TRBJ2-3; D gene uncertain. The ends were cut back, 10 bases at V and 7 bases at J, with 12 bases in the middle. Germline V gene sequence: CDR1 ENHRY, CDR2 SYGVKD. The CDR3 is 11 amino acids. In nucleotides, the CDR3 is TGTGCCACTGTAAATCCCCATACGCAGTATTTT. Protein: CATVNPHTQYF.

This clonotype was recorded once. The V call is TRBV5-1, the J call TRBJ2-5; unclear D gene. Per the germline V gene, CDR1 is SGHRS and CDR2 is YFSETQ. The CDR3 loop spans 16 amino acids. Trimming removed 0 bases from V and 5 bases from J, with 17 bases in between. In nucleotides, the CDR3 is TGCGCCAGCAGCTTGGTCACCCCTTCGGTAGGGGAGACCCAGTACTTC. It codes for CASSLVTPSVGETQYF.